A single sample gave rise to the 26 T cell receptor beta chains below, sequenced in a study of glioma-infiltrating T cells after dendritic cell vaccination. Using immunoSEQ multiplex PCR, the repertoire was profiled, and TCRdb retains in-frame clones only, with some absent. The sample has fewer than 50,000 clones, roughly 85% seen once; the top ten hold about an eighth. The sequencing used blood, collected before dendritic cell vaccination. The receptors stem from a human donor with glioblastoma.

The gene calls are TRBV6-5 and TRBJ1-4; 9 bases align to TRBD1. Germline lookup yields CDR1 MNHEY and CDR2 SVGAGI. V was pared by 1 base and J by 5 bases, with 2 bases of the junction left unmatched. This CDR3 is 15 amino acids long. In DNA, the CDR3 is TGTGCCAGCAGTTACTTCGGGACAGGGAATGAAAAACTGTTTTTT. It codes for CASSYFGTGNEKLFF.

This clone was observed once. The gene calls are TRBV2 and TRBJ1-5; TRBD1 is a possible D gene (6 bases). The germline V gene encodes CDR1 SNHLY and CDR2 FYNNEI. The CDR3 covers 14 residues. The V end was cut by 2 bases, the J end by 1 base, with 6 bases between. CDR3 residues: CASSETGSNQPQHF. The DNA for the CDR3 is TGTGCCAGCAGTGAAACAGGGAGCAATCAGCCCCAGCATTTT.

The rearrangement links TRBV5-1 to TRBJ1-2, with 7 nucleotides matching TRBD1. V shed 7 bases and J 0 bases; nucleotides not matched to a gene: 6. Germline loops: CDR1 SGHRS, CDR2 YFSETQ. This CDR3 contains 14 residues. CDR3 sequence: CASRVGTANYGYTF. Here the CDR3 DNA reads TGCGCCAGCCGAGTAGGGACAGCTAACTATGGCTACACCTTC.

The chain links TRBV9 to TRBJ2-4, with 8 nucleotides matching TRBD2. The germline CDR1 and CDR2 sequences are SGDLS and YYNGEE. The CDR3 has 19 residues. J gave up 3 bases and V 4 bases, and 18 bases lay outside the gene matches. The DNA of the CDR3 is TGTGCCAGCAGCTTCAGCGGGAGAGGGCTAGATTTTGTCAAAAACATTCAGTACTTC. Translation gives CASSFSGRGLDFVKNIQYF. Complete variable domain (other parts from reference TRBV9 and TRBJ2-4): DSGVTQTPKHLITATGQRVTLRCSPRSGDLSVYWYQQSLDQGLQFLIQYYNGEERAKGNILERFSAQQFPDLHSELNLSSLELGDSALYFCASSFSGRGLDFVKNIQYFGAGTRLSVL.

The chain combines TRBV7-3 with TRBJ2-5; D is perhaps TRBD2 (6 bases). The CDR3 is made up of 14 amino acids. Germline values: CDR1 SGHTA, CDR2 FQGTGA. The germline V and J ends were trimmed by 4 bases and 7 bases, with 16 bases remaining between them. The CDR3 region is CASSSSGTGGTQYF. DNA of the CDR3: TGTGCCAGCAGCTCCTCGGGGACTGGGGGGACCCAGTACTTC.

The V gene is TRBV29-1, the J gene TRBJ1-2; D is ambiguous. Germline-derived CDR1 and CDR2 are SQVTM and ANQGSEA. V lost 4 bases to trimming and J lost 4 bases, with 7 bases between them. CDR3 length: 11 amino acids. This CDR3 is CSVASGYGYTF. The DNA for the CDR3 is TGCAGCGTTGCTTCGGGCTATGGCTACACCTTC.

This chain uses TRBV5-1 with TRBJ2-5; TRBD1 matches 8 bases. With V trimmed by 3 bases and J by 2 bases, 9 bases remained unmatched. CDR1 is SGHRS and CDR2 is YFSETQ in the germline V gene. This CDR3 contains 16 residues. This CDR3 reads CASSSGQVAPQETQYF. The CDR3 DNA reads as TGCGCCAGCAGCTCGGGACAGGTAGCGCCTCAAGAGACCCAGTACTTC.

This rearrangement joins TRBV4-1 to TRBJ2-1; D perhaps matches TRBD2 (6 bases). The length of the CDR3 is 15 residues. Germline lookup yields CDR1 MGHRA and CDR2 YSYEKL. The ends were cut back, 1 base at V and 6 bases at J, with 13 bases in the middle. The DNA for the CDR3 is TGCGCCAGCAGCCAAGGTAGCGGTAGATTCAATGAGCAGTTCTTC. This gives the protein CASSQGSGRFNEQFF.

This clone is categorized as medium-sized. This chain connects TRBV27 to TRBJ1-2, with unresolved D. Germline-derived CDR1 and CDR2 are MNHEY and SMNVEV (reference sequence). Trimming cost V 4 bases and J 4 bases, with 22 bases left between them. This CDR3 is built from 17 residues. For the CDR3, the DNA is TGTGCCAGCAGTTCGGCAGGCTCGGCAGGCCTTGGCTATGGCTACACCTTC. Amino acids: CASSSAGSAGLGYGYTF.

This chain uses TRBV6-6 with TRBJ2-7; 8 bases map to TRBD1. CDR3 length: 12 amino acids. Germline CDR1 reads MNHNY; CDR2 reads SVGAGI (reference sequence). The ends lost 10 bases at V and 5 bases at J; junction bases unmatched: 7. CDR3 coding DNA: TGTGCCACCCGACAGGGGATCAACGAGCAGTACTTC. It is translated as CATRQGINEQYF.

The rearrangement links TRBV7-6 to TRBJ1-1; 7 nucleotides line up with TRBD1. The CDR3 totals 15 residues. CDR1 is SGHVS, CDR2 FNYEAQ, per germline. The V gene end was trimmed by 6 bases and the J gene end by 2 bases; junction bases not matched to a gene: 9. The CDR3 loop reads CASSLLQGINTEAFF. CDR3 DNA sequence: TGTGCCAGCAGTCTCCTACAGGGGATTAACACTGAAGCTTTCTTT.

This clone was seen only a few times. V usage is TRBV7-8 and J usage is TRBJ1-1; 8 bases are shared with TRBD1. Trimming took 1 base from V and 5 from J; bases not matched to a gene: 6. The CDR3 runs 15 residues. Germline lookup yields CDR1 SGHVS and CDR2 FQNEAQ. CDR3 coding DNA: TGTGCCAGCAGCTTAGGACAGGGGATGGGTACTGAAGCTTTCTTT. Protein: CASSLGQGMGTEAFF.

As DNA, the CDR3 is TGCAGCGTTGAAGCGGATACAGGGCCCTATGGCTACACCTTC. Translated, it gives CSVEADTGPYGYTF. The J gene is TRBJ1-2, the V gene TRBV29-1; TRBD1 is a possible D gene (6 bases). Germline V CDR1 and CDR2: SQVTM, ANQGSEA. The CDR3 totals 14 residues. Trimming removed 1 base at V and 4 bases at J, with 13 bases between.

A word on this clone: This same CDR3 is encoded by further DNA sequences in the sample. The chain uses TRBV5-4 and TRBJ2-3; 7 bases line up with TRBD2. This CDR3 region has 15 residues. Germline V gene lookup returns CDR1 SGHNT and CDR2 YYREEE (reference sequence). Trimming at V came to 0 bases and at J to 2 bases, leaving 3 bases not matched to a gene. CDR3 region: CASSLGLADTDTQYF. In DNA, the CDR3 is TGTGCCAGCAGCTTGGGGCTAGCGGACACAGATACGCAGTATTTT.

The chain couples TRBV14 to TRBJ2-5; 8 bases map to TRBD1. This CDR3 has 15 residues. The V gene's germline CDR1 is SGHDN and CDR2 FVKESK. The V and J ends lost 1 base and 4 bases, in that order; junction bases with no gene match: 5. The CDR3 DNA reads as TGTGCCAGCAGCCAAGGTGGAACAGGGGGAGAGACCCAGTACTTC. Protein product: CASSQGGTGGETQYF. Variable domain in full (rest from reference TRBV14 and TRBJ2-5): EAGVTQFPSHSVIEKGQTVTLRCDPISGHDNLYWYRRVMGKEIKFLLHFVKESKQDESGMPNNRFLAERTGGTYSTLKVQPAELEDSGVYFCASSQGGTGGETQYFGPGTRLLVL.

The V gene is TRBV7-2, the J gene TRBJ1-1, with 8 bases matching TRBD1. With V trimmed by 0 bases and J by 7 bases, 13 bases remained unmatched. This CDR3 has 17 amino acids. Germline CDR1 SGHTA, CDR2 FQGNSA. The CDR3 loop reads CASSLAPGQGHAVEAFF. The CDR3, as DNA: TGTGCCAGCAGCTTAGCCCCTGGACAGGGTCACGCGGTTGAAGCTTTCTTT. Full variable domain (missing parts from reference TRBV7-2 and TRBJ1-1): GAGVSQSPSNKVTEKGKDVELRCDPISGHTALYWYRQSLGQGLEFLIYFQGNSAPDKSGLPSDRFSAERTGGSVSTLTIQRTQQEDSAVYLCASSLAPGQGHAVEAFFGQGTRLTVV.

J is TRBJ1-5 and V is TRBV6-5; 7 bases match TRBD1. This CDR3 is 14 amino acids long. Trimming cost V 6 bases and J 2 bases; bases outside gene matches: 4. Germline V gives CDR1 MNHEY, CDR2 SVGAGI. The DNA for the CDR3 is TGTGCCAGCAGCCCCGACAGGGGCAATCAGCCCCAGCATTTT. Protein: CASSPDRGNQPQHF.

This clone was recorded once. The rearrangement joins TRBV5-6 to TRBJ2-7, with 8 bases fitting TRBD1. From germline, CDR1 is SGHDT and CDR2 YYEEEE. Losses at the gene ends were 1 base for V and 1 base for J; bases not matched to a gene: 7. The CDR3 sequence is 16 residues long. The CDR3 reads CASSLPGRGQSYEQYF. CDR3 DNA sequence: TGTGCCAGCAGCTTGCCAGGCAGGGGGCAATCCTACGAGCAGTACTTC. The complete variable domain, with remaining parts taken from reference TRBV5-6 and TRBJ2-7, reads DAGVTQSPTHLIKTRGQQVTLRCSPKSGHDTVSWYQQALGQGPQFIFQYYEEEERQRGNFPDRFSGHQFPNYSSELNVNALLLGDSALYLCASSLPGRGQSYEQYFGPGTRLTVT.

This chain connects TRBV5-1 to TRBJ2-7; TRBD2 agrees at 7 bases. The CDR3 covers 14 residues. Germline CDR1 and CDR2: SGHRS and YFSETQ. Trimming at V came to 2 bases and at J to 0 bases, leaving 2 bases not matched to a gene. The CDR3 DNA follows: TGCGCCAGCAGCTTTGGCGGGAGCTCCTACGAGCAGTACTTC. It specifies CASSFGGSSYEQYF.

The chain carries TRBV7-2 and TRBJ2-6; D may be TRBD2 (6 bases). Germline values: CDR1 SGHTA, CDR2 FQGNSA. Trimming took off 2 bases at V and 4 bases at J, with 15 bases between the two ends. The CDR3 loop spans 17 amino acids. Here the CDR3 reads CASSLSWRAVGANVLTF. CDR3 nucleotides: TGTGCCAGCAGCTTATCTTGGAGGGCGGTCGGGGCCAACGTCCTGACTTTC. The complete variable domain, with remaining parts taken from reference TRBV7-2 and TRBJ2-6, reads GAGVSQSPSNKVTEKGKDVELRCDPISGHTALYWYRQSLGQGLEFLIYFQGNSAPDKSGLPSDRFSAERTGGSVSTLTIQRTQQEDSAVYLCASSLSWRAVGANVLTFGAGSRLTVL.

This chain uses TRBV18 with TRBJ2-3, with TRBD1 identical over 7 bases. The CDR3 runs to 17 residues. Trimming removed 0 bases from V and 4 bases from J; junction bases left unmatched: 10. Germline CDR1 reads KGHSH; CDR2 reads LQKENI. This chain's CDR3 is CASSPPRRGRQADTQYF. CDR3 sequence (DNA): TGTGCCAGCTCACCACCGAGAAGGGGGCGCCAGGCAGATACGCAGTATTTT.

The chain employs TRBV5-4 and TRBJ2-1, with 9 bases aligning to TRBD2. The CDR3 extends over 14 amino acids. CDR1 and CDR2 (germline): SGHNT, YYREEE (reference sequence). V lost 7 bases, J lost 4 bases, and 6 bases stayed unmatched. CDR3 DNA: TGTGCCAGCGGATTAGCGGGGGCATACAATGAGCAGTTCTTC. Translating it yields CASGLAGAYNEQFF. The entire variable domain, with the rest obtained from reference TRBV5-4 and TRBJ2-1, is as follows: ETGVTQSPTHLIKTRGQQVTLRCSSQSGHNTVSWYQQALGQGPQFIFQYYREEENGRGNFPPRFSGLQFPNYSSELNVNALELDDSALYLCASGLAGAYNEQFFGPGTRLTVL.

This clone was recorded only once. The chain has TRBV7-9 and TRBJ1-5; TRBD1 matches at 8 bases. Germline-derived CDR1 and CDR2 are SEHNR and FQNEAQ (reference sequence). V gave up 5 bases and J gave up 2 bases; unmatched junction bases: 2. This CDR3 is built from 14 residues. The DNA of the CDR3 is TGTGCCAGCAGCCCGGGACAGGGCAATCAGCCCCAGCATTTT. This codes for CASSPGQGNQPQHF.

The V and J genes are TRBV11-3 and TRBJ2-5; 8 positions agree with TRBD2. The CDR3 loop spans 13 amino acids. Germline lookup yields CDR1 SGHNT and CDR2 YENEEA. J was trimmed by 4 bases and V by 6 bases; bases with no gene match: 4. In DNA, the CDR3 is TGTGCCAGCAGTCGGGGGGGTGTAGAGACCCAGTACTTC. Protein: CASSRGGVETQYF.

The chain employs TRBV7-9 and TRBJ2-5; 8 nucleotides agree with TRBD2. Germline values: CDR1 SEHNR, CDR2 FQNEAQ (reference sequence). V lost 5 bases, J lost 13 bases, and 12 bases stayed unmatched. The CDR3 runs to 13 residues. CDR3 sequence (DNA): TGTGCCAGCAGCGGTGATAGCGGGACATATTTGTACTTC. Translated, it gives CASSGDSGTYLYF. The variable domain in full, with the rest retrieved from reference TRBV7-9 and TRBJ2-5, is DTGVSQNPRHKITKRGQNVTFRCDPISEHNRLYWYRQTLGQGPEFLTYFQNEAQLEKSRLLSDRFSAERPKGSFSTLEIQRTEQGDSAMYLCASSGDSGTYLYFGPGTRLLVL.

V is TRBV6-1 and J is TRBJ1-1; the match to TRBD1 covers 12 bases. Germline V gives CDR1 MNHNS, CDR2 SASEGT. The CDR3 is 15 residues long. V was clipped by 0 bases and J by 11 bases; unmatched bases: 7. CDR3 bases: TGTGCCAGCAGTGAAGCGGGACAGGGGGCAATAGGGGCTTTCTTT. Encoded protein: CASSEAGQGAIGAFF.